The source of this T cell receptor (beta chain) is a study of T-cell reconstitution after alpha-beta-depleted transplantation in children (TCRdb year 2016). In terms of the full investigation: Using TCR repertoire profiling, the study quantitatively followed how T-cell immune reconstitution unfolded in children after TCRalphabeta/CD19-depleted allogeneic hematopoietic cell transplantation. Results and caveats for the whole study, not just this receptor: In some patients, the high TCRbeta diversity seen at day 60 was put down to recipient T cells and intrathymic progenitors that had survived conditioning. Over subsequent months, a decline in hyperexpanded clone frequencies was noted, and after one year, T-cell counts and TCRbeta diversity were mostly ascribed to newly produced T cells. About two months after transplant, the apparently early recovery of alphabetaT-cell counts reportedly depended on just several hundred clones that had expanded rapidly and came from non-depleted graft cells.

In light of the paper, this sample's treatment or condition label describes: allogeneic hematopoietic cell transplantation with graft depleted of TCRalphabeta T cells and CD19 B cells. Transplant recipients were children who received TCRalphabeta/CD19-depleted allogeneic hematopoietic cell grafts. Libraries were prepared through PCR. Sequencing used an Illumina HiSeq 2500. TCR libraries were prepared with molecular barcoding, using unique molecular identifiers to normalize TCRbeta repertoire quantification. TCRdb passed the public sequencing reads through fastp at Q25 and MiXCR, retaining productive beta sequences. CDR3 protein sequences are deduplicated, and each keeps its most common genes and DNA. This sample gives 200,000 to 250,000 distinct CDR3 sequences in total; approximately 11% of them show up just once. Approximately 30% of the sample goes to the ten largest clones. The germline V gene (reference sequence) specifies MNHEY as CDR1 and SMNVEV as CDR2. Between the V and J ends, shortened by 2 bases and 2 bases respectively, the junction contains 8 bases. The CDR3 runs 14 amino acids, cysteine and phenylalanine included. Just CDR3 DNA is preserved here, 42 bases in frame from base 1.

There are many counts of this clonotype. Its antigen remains undetermined. No base quality information exists; no much larger clone differs at one position. This clonotype was obtained from a child under two years old with acute myeloid leukemia, due to receive a stem cell transplant. The sequenced sample was PBMCs, obtained before TCRalphabeta/CD19-depleted stem cell transplant. The chain employs TRBV27 and TRBJ2-3, with an unclear D gene assignment. The CDR3 reads as follows: CASSLARSTDTQYF. The bases read TGTGCCAGCAGTTTAGCCAGGTCCACAGATACGCAGTATTTT.